This T cell receptor beta chain stems from a study of beta chain features in type 1 diabetes. Study context: Healthy donors and patients had similar age, gender and cell yields.

Overall study findings and caveats: The similarity of naive, central memory and Treg TCRB repertoires appeared greater among patients than among healthy donors. TCRB CDR3s were moderately but significantly shorter in Type 1 diabetes patients in all four CD4+ subsets. Shorter templates might be favored by PCR, equally in patients and controls.

The CDR3 sequence is 14 residues long. Germline CDR1 is KGHSH and CDR2 is LQKENI. The germline V and J ends were trimmed by 3 bases and 5 bases, with 11 bases remaining between them. Expressed TCRB transcripts were sequenced after all isolated RNA was converted to cDNA. Each sample of naive, central memory or regulatory T cells had, on average, roughly 3.6 million reads. Measured with immunoSEQ multiplex PCR; TCRdb has only the in-frame clones, and not every one. This sample has over 300,000 clones, with approximately 10% found just once. Notes on this clone: Its cognate antigen is unknown.

This clonotype was obtained from a man aged 30-40 years with type 1 diabetes. This chain uses TRBV18 with TRBJ2-1; D is undetermined. The sample consisted of central memory CD4+ T cells from blood. CDR3 in DNA: TGTGCCAGCTCACCGATAACCGCTGACAATGAGCAGTTCTTC. Translated, it gives CASSPITADNEQFF.